The present T cell receptor (beta chain) was sequenced within a study of Graves' ophthalmopathy and Graves' hyperthyroidism. Regarding the study as a whole: In blood appeared most of the expanded thyroid clonotypes whose frequency exceeded 0.001.

Transcripts of RNA were the source for amplifying TCR beta CDR3 regions. The workflow started with a first-round RT-PCR run with HTBI primers and then moved on to a second-round multiplex PCR. TCRdb re-analysed the multiplex PCR reads in MiXCR, keeping a single row per CDR3 protein. The sample includes about 390,000 distinct CDR3 sequences, approximately 18% of them seen just once. J lost 4 bases, V lost 6 bases, and 7 bases had no gene match. This CDR3 comprises 14 residues. Per germline, CDR1 DFQATT and CDR2 SNEGSKA (reference sequence). In its sample, this clonotype was seen many times. What it recognizes is unknown.

This clonotype originated in an adult woman with stable Graves' hyperthyroidism. Sequenced: peripheral blood. The chain is built from TRBV20-1 and TRBJ1-5, with 9 positions matching TRBD1. This CDR3 is CSAQEGTGNQPQHF. For the CDR3, the DNA is TGCAGTGCCCAAGAAGGGACAGGGAATCAGCCCCAGCATTTT.